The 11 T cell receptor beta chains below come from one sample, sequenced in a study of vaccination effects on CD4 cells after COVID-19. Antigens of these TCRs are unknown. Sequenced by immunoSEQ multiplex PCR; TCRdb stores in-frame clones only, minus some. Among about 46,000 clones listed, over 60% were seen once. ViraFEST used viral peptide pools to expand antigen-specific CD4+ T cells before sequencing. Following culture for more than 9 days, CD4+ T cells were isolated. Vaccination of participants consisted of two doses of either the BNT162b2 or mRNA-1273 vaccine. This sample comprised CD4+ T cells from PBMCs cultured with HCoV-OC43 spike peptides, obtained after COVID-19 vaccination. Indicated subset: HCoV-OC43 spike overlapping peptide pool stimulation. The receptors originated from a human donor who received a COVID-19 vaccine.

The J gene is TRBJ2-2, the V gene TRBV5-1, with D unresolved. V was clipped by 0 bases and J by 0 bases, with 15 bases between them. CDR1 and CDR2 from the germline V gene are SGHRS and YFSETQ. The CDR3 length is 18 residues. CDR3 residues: CASSLGAGPTSNTGELFF. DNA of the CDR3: TGCGCCAGCAGCTTGGGGGCAGGACCGACCTCGAACACCGGGGAGCTGTTTTTT. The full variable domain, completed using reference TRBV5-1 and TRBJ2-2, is KAGVTQTPRYLIKTRGQQVTLSCSPISGHRSVSWYQQTPGQGLQFLFEYFSETQRNKGNFPGRFSGRQFSNSRSEMNVSTLELGDSALYLCASSLGAGPTSNTGELFFGEGSRLTVL.

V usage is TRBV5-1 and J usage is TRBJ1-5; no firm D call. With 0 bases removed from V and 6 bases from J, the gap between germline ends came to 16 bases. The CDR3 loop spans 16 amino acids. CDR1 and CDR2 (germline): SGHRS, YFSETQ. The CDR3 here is CASSLEAVGTSQPQHF. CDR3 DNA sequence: TGCGCCAGCAGCTTGGAGGCAGTAGGAACGAGTCAGCCCCAGCATTTT.

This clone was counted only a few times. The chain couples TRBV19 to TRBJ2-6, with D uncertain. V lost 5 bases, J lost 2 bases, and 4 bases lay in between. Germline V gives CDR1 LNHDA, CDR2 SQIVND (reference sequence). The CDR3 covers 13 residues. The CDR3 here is CASSHPGANVLTF. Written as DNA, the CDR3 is TGTGCCAGTAGTCACCCTGGGGCCAACGTCCTGACTTTC.

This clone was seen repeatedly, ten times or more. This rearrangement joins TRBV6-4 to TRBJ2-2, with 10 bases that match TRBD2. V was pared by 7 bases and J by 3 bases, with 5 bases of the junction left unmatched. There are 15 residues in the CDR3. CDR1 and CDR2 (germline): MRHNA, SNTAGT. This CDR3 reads CASKTLAGDTGELFF. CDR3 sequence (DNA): TGTGCCAGCAAGACGCTAGCGGGAGACACCGGGGAGCTGTTTTTT.

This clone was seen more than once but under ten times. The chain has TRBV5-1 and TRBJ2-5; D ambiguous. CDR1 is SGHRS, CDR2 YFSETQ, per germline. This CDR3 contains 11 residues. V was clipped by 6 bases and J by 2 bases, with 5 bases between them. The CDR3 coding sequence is TGCGCCAGCACGGTACAAGAGACCCAGTACTTC. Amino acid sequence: CASTVQETQYF.

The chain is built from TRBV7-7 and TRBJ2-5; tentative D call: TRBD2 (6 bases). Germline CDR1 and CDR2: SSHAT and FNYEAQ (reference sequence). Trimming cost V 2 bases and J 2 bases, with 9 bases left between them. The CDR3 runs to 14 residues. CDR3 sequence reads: CASSLIADQETQYF. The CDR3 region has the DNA TGTGCCAGCAGCTTAATAGCGGATCAAGAGACCCAGTACTTC.

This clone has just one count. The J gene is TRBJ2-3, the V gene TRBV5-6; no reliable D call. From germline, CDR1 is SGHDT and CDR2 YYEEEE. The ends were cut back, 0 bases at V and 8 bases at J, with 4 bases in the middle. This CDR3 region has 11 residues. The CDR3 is CASSLAGTQYF. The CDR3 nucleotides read TGTGCCAGCAGCTTGGCGGGTACGCAGTATTTT.

The CDR3 nucleotides read TGTGCCAGCAGCCACGGACAGTTCTACAATGAGCAGTTCTTC. Its translation: CASSHGQFYNEQFF. The rearrangement uses TRBV3-1 (or the pseudogene TRBV3-2) and TRBJ2-1; maybe TRBD1 (6 bases). Germline loops: CDR1 LGHDT, CDR2 YNNKEL (reference sequence). The CDR3 extends over 14 amino acids. The ends were cut back, 3 bases at V and 3 bases at J, with 9 bases in the middle.

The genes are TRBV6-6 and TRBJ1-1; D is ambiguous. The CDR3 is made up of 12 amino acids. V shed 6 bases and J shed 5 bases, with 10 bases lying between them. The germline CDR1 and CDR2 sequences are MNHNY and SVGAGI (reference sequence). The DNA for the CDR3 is TGTGCCAGCAGGGGCCAAATGACTGAAGCTTTCTTT. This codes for CASRGQMTEAFF.

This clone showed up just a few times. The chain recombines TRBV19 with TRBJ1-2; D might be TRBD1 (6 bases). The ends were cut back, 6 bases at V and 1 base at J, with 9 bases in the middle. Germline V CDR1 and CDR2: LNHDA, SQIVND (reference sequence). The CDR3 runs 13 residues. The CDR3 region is CASRPDSNYGYTF. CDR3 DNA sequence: TGTGCCAGTAGACCGGACAGTAACTATGGCTACACCTTC.

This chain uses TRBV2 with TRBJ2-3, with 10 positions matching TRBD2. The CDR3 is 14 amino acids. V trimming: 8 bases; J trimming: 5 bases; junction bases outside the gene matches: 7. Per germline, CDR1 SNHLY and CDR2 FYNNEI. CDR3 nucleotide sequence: TGTGCCAGCTGGAGCGGGGGGGCCGGAGATACGCAGTATTTT. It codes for CASWSGGAGDTQYF.